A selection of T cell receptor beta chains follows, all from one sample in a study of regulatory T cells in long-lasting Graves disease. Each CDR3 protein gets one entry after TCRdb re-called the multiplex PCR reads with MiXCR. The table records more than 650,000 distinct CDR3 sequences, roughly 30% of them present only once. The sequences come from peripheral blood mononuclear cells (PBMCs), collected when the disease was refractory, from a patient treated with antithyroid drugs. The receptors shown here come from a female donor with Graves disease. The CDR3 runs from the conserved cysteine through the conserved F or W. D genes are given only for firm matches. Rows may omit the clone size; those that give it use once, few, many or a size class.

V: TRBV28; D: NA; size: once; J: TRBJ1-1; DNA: TGTGCCAGCAGTTTTGCGGCGAGCACTGAAGCTTTCTTT; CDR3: CASSFAASTEAFF
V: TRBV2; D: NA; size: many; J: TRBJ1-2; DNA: TGTGCCAGCAGTGTAGGTTTTACAGGGAGCTATGGCTACACCTTC; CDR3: CASSVGFTGSYGYTF
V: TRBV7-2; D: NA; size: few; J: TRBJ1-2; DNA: TGTGCCAGCAGCTTTAGGGGCAGGGTCGGTCGTGGCTACACCTTC; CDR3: CASSFRGRVGRGYTF
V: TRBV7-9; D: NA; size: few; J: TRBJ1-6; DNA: TGTGCCAGCAGCCCCCTGGGCCACACAGGGTCCCTCCACTTT; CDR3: CASSPLGHTGSLHF
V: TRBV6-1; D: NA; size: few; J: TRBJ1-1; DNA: TGTGCCAGCACCCCGACGTTCGTGAACACTGAAGCTTTCTTT; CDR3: CASTPTFVNTEAFF
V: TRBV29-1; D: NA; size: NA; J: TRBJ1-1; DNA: TGCAGCGTGGGCGTGGGAACTGAGGACACTGAAGCTTTCTTT; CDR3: CSVGVGTEDTEAFF
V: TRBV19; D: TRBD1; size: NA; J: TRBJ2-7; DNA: TGTGCCAGTAGTTGGGGGACAGGGACCTACGAGCAGTACTTC; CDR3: CASSWGTGTYEQYF
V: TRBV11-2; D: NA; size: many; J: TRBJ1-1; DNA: TGTGCCAGCAGTTTGAGACAGTACACTGAAGCTTTCTTT; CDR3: CASSLRQYTEAFF
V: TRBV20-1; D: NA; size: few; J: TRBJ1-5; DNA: TGCAGTGCTAGATCTCTCTCTAGCAATCAGCCCCAGCATTTT; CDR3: CSARSLSSNQPQHF
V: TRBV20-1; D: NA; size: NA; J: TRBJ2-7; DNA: TGCAGTGCTAGATCTGGCGCCAGCCTACGCGAGCAGTACTTC; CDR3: CSARSGASLREQYF
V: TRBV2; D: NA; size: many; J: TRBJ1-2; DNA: TGTGCCAGCGATTCAGGTGATTTCTACGGCTACACCTTC; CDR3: CASDSGDFYGYTF
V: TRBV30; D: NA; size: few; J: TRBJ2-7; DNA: TGTGCCTGGAGAGCGGTCCTTTCGTCCCTTAACGACGAGCAGTACTTC; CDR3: CAWRAVLSSLNDEQYF
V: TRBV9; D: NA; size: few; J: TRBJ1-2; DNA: TGTGCCAGCAGCGTAGATGGAGGTTATGGCTACACCTTC; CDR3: CASSVDGGYGYTF
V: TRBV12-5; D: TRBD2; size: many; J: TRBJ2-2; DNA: TGTGCTAGTGGTTTGCGCGGGAGGAAAGGGGAGCTGTTTTTT; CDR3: CASGLRGRKGELFF
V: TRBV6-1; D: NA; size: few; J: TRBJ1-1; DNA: TGTGCCAGCAGCCCGAGGGGTCCTTGGGACACTGAAGCTTTCTTT; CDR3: CASSPRGPWDTEAFF
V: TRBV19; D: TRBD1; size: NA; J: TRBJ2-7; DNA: TGTGCCAGTAACACCGGGACAGGAGCCTACGAGCAGTACTTC; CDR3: CASNTGTGAYEQYF
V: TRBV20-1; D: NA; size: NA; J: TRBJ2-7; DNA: TGCAGTGCTAGAGAAAATTGGGTAGACTACGAGCAGTACTTC; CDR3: CSARENWVDYEQYF
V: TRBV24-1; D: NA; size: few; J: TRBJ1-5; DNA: TGTGCCACCAGTGATACCCGGATAAATCAGCCCCAGCATTTT; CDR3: CATSDTRINQPQHF
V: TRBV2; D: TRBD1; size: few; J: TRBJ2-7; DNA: TGTGCCACTTTGGGGGCAGGGGGCTACGAGCAGTACTTC; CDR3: CATLGAGGYEQYF
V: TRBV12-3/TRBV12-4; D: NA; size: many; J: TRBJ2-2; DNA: TGTGCCAGCAGTTTACCCCCAGCTAACACCGGGGAGCTGTTTTTT; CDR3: CASSLPPANTGELFF
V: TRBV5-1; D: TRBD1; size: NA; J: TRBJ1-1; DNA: TGCGCCAGCAGCTCGATGGGACAGCTGAACACTGAAGCTTTCTTT; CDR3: CASSSMGQLNTEAFF
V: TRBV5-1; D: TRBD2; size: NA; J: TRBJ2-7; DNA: TGCGCCAGCGCCCCTTCGACTAGCGGAGTATACGAGCAGTACTTC; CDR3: CASAPSTSGVYEQYF
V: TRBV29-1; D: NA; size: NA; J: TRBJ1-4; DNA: TGCAGCGTTGGAAGAAATGAAAAACTGTTTTTT; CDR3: CSVGRNEKLFF
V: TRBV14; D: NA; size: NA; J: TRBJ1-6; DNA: TGTGCCAGCAGCCAAGATTCTCAGGTTTCACCCCTCCACTTT; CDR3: CASSQDSQVSPLHF
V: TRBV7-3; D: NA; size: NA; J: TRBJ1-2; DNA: TGTGCCAGCAGCTTAATACCAGGGCAGGGATTCGATTACTATGGCTACACCTTC; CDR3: CASSLIPGQGFDYYGYTF
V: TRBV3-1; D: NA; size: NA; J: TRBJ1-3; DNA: TGTGCCAGCAGCCATTTAACAGGGAGAAACACCATATATTTT; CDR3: CASSHLTGRNTIYF
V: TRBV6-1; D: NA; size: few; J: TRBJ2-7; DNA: TGTGCCAGCAGGACCGATGACAGTGGTCAATACGAGCAGTACTTC; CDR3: CASRTDDSGQYEQYF
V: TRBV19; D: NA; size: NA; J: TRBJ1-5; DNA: TGTGCCAGTAGTATCGGGCAGCCCAATCAGCCCCAGCATTTT; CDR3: CASSIGQPNQPQHF
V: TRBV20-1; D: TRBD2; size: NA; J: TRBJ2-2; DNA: TGCAGTGCTAGAGCGGGACTAGCGAGCACCGGGGAGCTGTTTTTT; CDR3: CSARAGLASTGELFF
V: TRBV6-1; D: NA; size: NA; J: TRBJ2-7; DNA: TGTGCCAGCAGTGAAGAGGGCAGGGACGGACTTTACTTC; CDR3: CASSEEGRDGLYF
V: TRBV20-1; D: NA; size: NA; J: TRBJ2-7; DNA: TGCAGTGCTCAATTGGGAGCCTCCTACGAGCAGTACTTC; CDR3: CSAQLGASYEQYF
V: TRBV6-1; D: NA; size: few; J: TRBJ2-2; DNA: TGTGCCAGCAGTGAATTGGATACTACCGGGGAGCTGTTTTTT; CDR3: CASSELDTTGELFF
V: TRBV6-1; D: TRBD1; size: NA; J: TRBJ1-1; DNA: TGTGCCAGCAGGCACAGGGGTTCTGAAGCTTTCTTT; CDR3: CASRHRGSEAFF
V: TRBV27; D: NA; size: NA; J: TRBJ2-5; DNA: TGTGCCAGCAGTTTCGGCCCGGGCCCCCAAGAGACCCAGTACTTC; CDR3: CASSFGPGPQETQYF
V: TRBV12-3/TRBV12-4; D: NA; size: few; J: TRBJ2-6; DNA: TGTGCCAGCAGTTTGTGGGCGCCTGGGGCCAACGTCCTGACTTTC; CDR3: CASSLWAPGANVLTF